Each of the 23 T cell receptor beta chains below was sequenced from the same sample in a study of T cell responses to AZD1222 COVID-19 vaccine. Repertoires were generated with immunoSEQ multiplex PCR, while TCRdb's copy carries only in-frame clones and drops some. The sample has 95,000 to 150,000 clones; about 90% are singletons. This sample comprised peripheral blood, obtained on day 0 of AZD1222 vaccination. The receptors were gathered from an adult in good health.

The chain is built from TRBV30 and TRBJ1-2, with D unresolved. Germline V gives CDR1 GTSNPN, CDR2 SVGIG (reference sequence). This CDR3 has 14 residues. The V end lost 0 bases, the J end lost 8 bases, and 16 bases lay between the germline ends. CDR3 bases: TGTGCCTGGAGTGTCCTGACTACCCTGGAGGGCTACACCTTC. Amino acids: CAWSVLTTLEGYTF.

DNA of the CDR3: TGTGCCAGCAGTGACCCCAGGGTCGAGCAGTTCTTC. Its translation is CASSDPRVEQFF. The chain is built from TRBV6-4 and TRBJ2-1; possibly TRBD1 for D (5 bases). The germline V gene has CDR1 MRHNA and CDR2 SNTAGT. Trimming shortened V by 2 bases and J by 10 bases, and 9 bases separated the two germline ends. This CDR3 is 12 amino acids long.

The rearrangement joins TRBV12-3 or TRBV12-4 to TRBJ1-3; unclear D gene. Trimming took off 1 base at V and 4 bases at J, with 5 bases between the two ends. The CDR3 runs 13 residues. CDR3 protein: CASSLGRGNTIYF. The DNA of the CDR3 is TGTGCCAGCAGTTTAGGGAGAGGAAACACCATATATTTT.

V and J are TRBV11-2 and TRBJ1-2, with D perhaps TRBD1 (5 bases). Per the germline V gene, CDR1 is SGHAT and CDR2 is FQNNGV. Trimming took off 5 bases at V and 4 bases at J, with 17 bases between the two ends. The CDR3 is made up of 15 amino acids. The CDR3 loop is CASSPRGGYRYGYTF. DNA of the CDR3: TGTGCCAGCAGCCCCCGGGGCGGATATCGCTATGGCTACACCTTC.

This chain uses TRBV21-1 with TRBJ1-6. TRBV21-1 is a listed pseudogene. CDR3 length: 15 amino acids. The CDR3 is CASSNKGIGNSPLHF. The CDR3 DNA is TGTGCCAGCAGCAATAAGGGTATAGGGAATTCACCCCTCCACTTT.

The J gene is TRBJ1-2, the V gene TRBV6-4, with 8 positions matching TRBD1. With V trimmed by 7 bases and J by 7 bases, 11 bases remained unmatched. Germline V lookup: CDR1 MRHNA, CDR2 SNTAGT. This CDR3 is 14 amino acids long. The CDR3 here is CASNSRDRSIGYTF. The CDR3 coding sequence is TGTGCCAGCAACTCCCGGGACAGGTCTATTGGCTACACCTTC.

The rearrangement joins TRBV7-3 to TRBJ2-1; 8 nucleotides agree with TRBD2. V dropped 2 bases and J dropped 9; count of bases not matched to a gene: 6. The length of the CDR3 is 14 residues. The germline CDR1 and CDR2 sequences are SGHTA and FQGTGA. CDR3 protein: CASSLAGGLVEQFF. In DNA, the CDR3 is TGTGCCAGCAGCTTAGCGGGAGGTCTGGTTGAGCAGTTCTTC. Based on the CDR3 plus reference TRBV7-3 and TRBJ2-1, the full variable domain is GAGVSQTPSNKVTEKGKYVELRCDPISGHTALYWYRQSLGQGPEFLIYFQGTGAADDSGLPNDRFFAVRPEGSVSTLKIQRTERGDSAVYLCASSLAGGLVEQFFGPGTRLTVL.

V is TRBV2 and J is TRBJ1-5; 7 bases line up with TRBD1. V trimming: 7 bases; J trimming: 1 base; junction bases outside the gene matches: 4. CDR3 size: 14 residues. Germline V gene lookup returns CDR1 SNHLY and CDR2 FYNNEI. Here the CDR3 DNA reads TGTGCCAGCACGCCACAGGGGAGCAATCAGCCCCAGCATTTT. It is translated as CASTPQGSNQPQHF.

The chain carries TRBV6-1 and TRBJ1-2; no firm D call. V was pared by 0 bases and J by 8 bases, with 13 bases between. The CDR3 has 14 residues. CDR1 MNHNS and CDR2 SASEGT come from the germline V gene. CDR3 sequence: CASSEALAVRGYTF. The CDR3 coding sequence is TGTGCCAGCAGTGAAGCGCTGGCAGTCCGGGGCTACACCTTC.

The chain carries TRBV5-1 and TRBJ1-3; 9 positions match TRBD1. With 3 bases clipped from V and 0 bases from J, the junction kept 1 base outside the gene matches. The CDR3 sequence is 15 residues long. Looked up from germline, CDR1 is SGHRS and CDR2 is YFSETQ. Here the CDR3 reads CASSSTGGSGNTIYF. The DNA for the CDR3 is TGCGCCAGCAGCTCGACAGGGGGCTCTGGAAACACCATATATTTT.

J is TRBJ2-1 and V is TRBV29-1; D unresolved. CDR3 length equals 11 residues. CDR1 and CDR2 from the germline V gene are SQVTM and ANQGSEA. V gave up 8 bases and J gave up 5 bases, with 10 bases separating them. The CDR3, as DNA: TGCAGCACCCAGACCGACAATGAGCAGTTCTTC. Translation: CSTQTDNEQFF.

The chain carries TRBV6-5 and TRBJ1-1; D uncertain. CDR1 MNHEY and CDR2 SVGAGI come from the germline V gene. CDR3 length equals 11 residues. Trimming removed 7 bases at V and 1 base at J, with 4 bases between. CDR3 nucleotide sequence: TGTGCCAGCATTAGGAACACTGAAGCTTTCTTT. It codes for CASIRNTEAFF.

This clone was counted a few times. The chain carries TRBV11-2 and TRBJ2-3; the D gene is possibly TRBD2 (5 bases). V lost 1 base and J 2 bases, leaving 16 bases between the germline ends. Per germline, CDR1 SGHAT and CDR2 FQNNGV. The CDR3 is 17 residues long. The CDR3 is CASSLGLADSVTDTQYF. Written as DNA, the CDR3 is TGTGCCAGCAGCTTAGGCCTAGCCGATTCGGTCACAGATACGCAGTATTTT.

This clone was found once. This chain uses TRBV6-5 with TRBJ1-2, with a weak D call TRBD1 (6 bases). The V end lost 2 bases, the J end lost 2 bases, and 12 bases lay between the germline ends. The CDR3 extends over 15 amino acids. Germline V lookup: CDR1 MNHEY, CDR2 SVGAGI. The CDR3 bases are TGTGCCAGCAGTTACGACCCCGGGGGCAACTATGGCTACACCTTC. Encoded protein: CASSYDPGGNYGYTF.

The chain uses TRBV2 and TRBJ2-7; no clear D gene. The CDR3 runs 14 residues. Trimming removed 8 bases at V and 6 bases at J, with 20 bases between. Per germline, CDR1 SNHLY and CDR2 FYNNEI. This CDR3 is CASGPATSALEQYF. CDR3 nucleotides: TGTGCCAGCGGACCCGCCACAAGTGCCCTCGAGCAGTACTTC. Looking up the rest from reference TRBV2 and TRBJ2-7 gives the full variable domain: EPEVTQTPSHQVTQMGQEVILRCVPISNHLYFYWYRQILGQKVEFLVSFYNNEISEKSEIFDDQFSVERPDGSNFTLKIRSTKLEDSAMYFCASGPATSALEQYFGPGTRLTVT.

V and J are TRBV18 and TRBJ1-5, with TRBD1 matching 7 bases. This CDR3 has 13 residues. Trimming at V came to 3 bases and at J to 7 bases, leaving 3 bases not matched to a gene. Germline assignment: CDR1 KGHSH and CDR2 LQKENI. CDR3 amino acids: CASSPTGIQPQHF. The DNA for the CDR3 is TGTGCCAGCTCACCGACAGGGATCCAGCCCCAGCATTTT. The full variable domain, in which reference TRBV18 and TRBJ1-5 provide the parts outside the CDR3, is NAGVMQNPRHLVRRRGQEARLRCSPMKGHSHVYWYRQLPEEGLKFMVYLQKENIIDESGMPKERFSAEFPKEGPSILRIQQVVRGDSAAYFCASSPTGIQPQHFGDGTRLSIL.

V gene TRBV7-3 combines with J gene TRBJ2-2; 8 bases map to TRBD1. This CDR3 comprises 16 residues. J lost 5 bases, V lost 5 bases, and 10 bases had no gene match. The V gene's germline CDR1 is SGHTA and CDR2 FQGTGA. In DNA, the CDR3 is TGTGCCAGCAGCGCCACCGGGACAGGTGTGACCGGGGAGCTGTTTTTT. Translation: CASSATGTGVTGELFF.

The genes are TRBV3-1 (or the pseudogene TRBV3-2) and TRBJ2-3; 7 bases align to TRBD2. Trimming removed 4 bases from V and 0 bases from J; junction bases left unmatched: 4. This CDR3 is 15 amino acids long. Germline lookup yields CDR1 LGHDT and CDR2 YNNKEL (reference sequence). CDR3 in amino acids: CASSRGGSSTDTQYF. The CDR3 DNA reads as TGTGCCAGCAGCCGCGGGGGTTCTAGCACAGATACGCAGTATTTT.

V usage is TRBV10-2 and J usage is TRBJ2-5; 9 positions match TRBD1. Germline V gene sequence: CDR1 WSHSY, CDR2 SAAADI. This CDR3 comprises 15 residues. V was pared by 6 bases and J by 3 bases, with 8 bases of the junction left unmatched. The DNA of the CDR3 is TGCGCCAGCAGCGAACAGGGGGCATCGAAAGAGACCCAGTACTTC. It is translated as CASSEQGASKETQYF.

This chain uses TRBV6-5 with TRBJ1-2; TRBD1 matches 11 bases. Trimming at V came to 6 bases and at J to 3 bases, leaving 6 bases not matched to a gene. This CDR3 region has 15 residues. CDR1 and CDR2 (germline): MNHEY, SVGAGI. The DNA for the CDR3 is TGTGCCAGCAGCTCAGGACAGGGGGCGGACTATGGCTACACCTTC. This sequence encodes CASSSGQGADYGYTF.

The V gene is TRBV3-1 (or the pseudogene TRBV3-2), the J gene TRBJ2-2; TRBD2 aligns across 7 bases. Per germline, CDR1 LGHDT and CDR2 YNNKEL (reference sequence). The CDR3 spans 14 residues. The V and J ends lost 7 bases and 4 bases, in that order; junction bases with no gene match: 6. In DNA, the CDR3 is TGTGCCAGCACCCGTGGCGGGAGCACCGGGGAGCTGTTTTTT. Its translation: CASTRGGSTGELFF.

J is TRBJ1-1 and V is TRBV2, with D tentatively TRBD1 (6 bases). The CDR3 consists of 17 residues. The V end was cut by 5 bases, the J end by 1 base, with 20 bases between. The germline V gene encodes CDR1 SNHLY and CDR2 FYNNEI. The DNA for the CDR3 is TGTGCCAGCAGTTTCAGAGTTGGGGGCCCGACGAACACTGAAGCTTTCTTT. As protein: CASSFRVGGPTNTEAFF.

This chain uses TRBV2 with TRBJ1-1; D is possibly TRBD1 (5 bases). Germline V CDR1 and CDR2: SNHLY, FYNNEI. V was pared by 1 base and J by 1 base, with 7 bases between. CDR3 length equals 14 residues. The CDR3 sequence: CASSEGQGNTEAFF. Written as DNA, the CDR3 is TGTGCCAGCAGTGAAGGGCAGGGGAACACTGAAGCTTTCTTT.